What follows are 5 T cell receptor beta chains derived from one specimen sequenced in a study of blood T cell repertoires in COVID-19. TCRdb's table, derived via immunoSEQ multiplex PCR, lists solely in-frame clones and lacks some. The table has 200,000 to 250,000 clones, about 83% seen once. Sample: peripheral blood. These receptors were collected from a human donor in a cohort sampled during active COVID-19.

The chain carries TRBV5-5 and TRBJ1-6; D might be TRBD1 (6 bases). Germline values: CDR1 SGHKS, CDR2 YYEKEE (reference sequence). The CDR3 contains 16 residues. Trimming cost V 6 bases and J 0 bases, with 13 bases left between them. CDR3 coding DNA: TGTGCCAGCACCGGACAGCCGAGCTCCTATAATTCACCCCTCCACTTT. It yields the protein CASTGQPSSYNSPLHF.

A single count supports this clone. The chain couples TRBV6-6 to TRBJ1-2; the D is unclear. The CDR3 is 13 residues long. V was pared by 2 bases and J by 4 bases, with 8 bases between. Germline V gene lookup returns CDR1 MNHNY and CDR2 SVGAGI (reference sequence). The CDR3 region has the DNA TGTGCCAGCAGTTACCAGACACTCTATGGCTACACCTTC. This encodes CASSYQTLYGYTF.

The rearrangement uses TRBV7-2 and TRBJ1-1; weak D call: TRBD1 (6 bases). CDR3 length: 14 amino acids. V dropped 2 bases and J dropped 2 bases, with 9 bases sitting between them. Looked up from germline, CDR1 is SGHTA and CDR2 is FQGNSA. CDR3 sequence (DNA): TGTGCCAGCAGCTTACAGGGGCGAAACACTGAAGCTTTCTTT. This translates into CASSLQGRNTEAFF.

The CDR3 DNA reads as TGTGCCAGCAGCAAGACTAGCGTGCCATACGAGCAGTACTTC. This codes for CASSKTSVPYEQYF. This chain uses TRBV6-5 with TRBJ2-7; 8 positions agree with TRBD2. Germline lookup yields CDR1 MNHEY and CDR2 SVGAGI. Germline trimming cut 6 bases from V and 4 bases from J; bases unmatched to any gene: 8. The CDR3 runs 14 residues.

V usage is TRBV15 and J usage is TRBJ2-3; TRBD1 is a possible D gene (6 bases). V lost 9 bases and J lost 6, with 19 bases in between. Germline V gives CDR1 LNHNV, CDR2 YYDKDF (reference sequence). The CDR3 loop spans 14 amino acids. Here the CDR3 reads CATTGTPKSDTQYF. The CDR3 coding sequence is TGTGCCACAACCGGGACACCTAAGTCGGATACGCAGTATTTT. Full variable domain (remainder filled in from reference TRBV15 and TRBJ2-3): DAMVIQNPRYQVTQFGKPVTLSCSQTLNHNVMYWYQQKSSQAPKLLFHYYDKDFNNEADTPDNFQSRRPNTSFCFLDIRSPGLGDTAMYLCATTGTPKSDTQYFGPGTRLTVL.